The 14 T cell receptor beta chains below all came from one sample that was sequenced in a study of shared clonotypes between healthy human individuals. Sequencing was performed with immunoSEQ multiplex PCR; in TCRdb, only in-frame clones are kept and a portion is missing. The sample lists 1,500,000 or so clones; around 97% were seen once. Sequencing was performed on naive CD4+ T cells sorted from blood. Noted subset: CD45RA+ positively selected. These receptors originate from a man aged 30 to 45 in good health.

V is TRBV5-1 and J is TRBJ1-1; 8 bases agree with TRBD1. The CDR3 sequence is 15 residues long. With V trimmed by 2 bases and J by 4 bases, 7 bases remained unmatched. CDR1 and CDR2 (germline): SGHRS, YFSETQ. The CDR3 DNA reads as TGCGCCAGCAGCTTTCAAACAGGGGGTAGCACTGAAGCTTTCTTT. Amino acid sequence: CASSFQTGGSTEAFF.

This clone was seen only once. This chain's CDR3 is CASSPRPEGHYTF. CDR3 nucleotide sequence: TGTGCCAGCTCACCACGACCCGAGGGACACTACACCTTC. The chain has TRBV18 and TRBJ1-2; D is possibly TRBD1 (6 bases). CDR3 size: 13 residues. V dropped 1 base and J dropped 10 bases, with 13 bases sitting between them. Germline V CDR1 and CDR2: KGHSH, LQKENI.

The CDR3 nucleotides read TGCGCCAGCAGTGAGTCATCGATGGGTCAGCCCCAGCATTTT. Protein product: CASSESSMGQPQHF. This chain joins TRBV10-1 and TRBJ1-5; no clear D gene. CDR3 length: 14 amino acids. V lost 0 bases and J lost 6, with 9 bases in between. Germline V gene lookup returns CDR1 WNHNN and CDR2 SYGVQD (reference sequence).

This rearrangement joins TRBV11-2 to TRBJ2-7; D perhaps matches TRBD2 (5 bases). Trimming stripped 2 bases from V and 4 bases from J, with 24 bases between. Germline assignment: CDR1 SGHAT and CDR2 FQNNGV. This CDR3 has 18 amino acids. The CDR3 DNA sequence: TGTGCCAGCAGCTTAAGGCCTAGCTTGAGGTCGTCTTCATACGAGCAGTACTTC. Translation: CASSLRPSLRSSSYEQYF.

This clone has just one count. Written as DNA, the CDR3 is TGTGCCAGCAGTGTATTGGCGGGAAAAAATGAGCAGTTCTTC. Amino acids: CASSVLAGKNEQFF. The V gene is TRBV28, the J gene TRBJ2-1, with D tentatively TRBD2 (6 bases). From germline, CDR1 is MDHEN and CDR2 SYDVKM. V was pared by 5 bases and J by 7 bases, with 15 bases between. The CDR3 is 14 residues long.

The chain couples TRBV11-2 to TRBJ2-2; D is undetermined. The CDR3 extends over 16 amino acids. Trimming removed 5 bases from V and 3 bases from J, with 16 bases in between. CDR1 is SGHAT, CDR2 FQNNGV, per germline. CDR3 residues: CASSQGPPAYTGELFF. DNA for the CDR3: TGTGCCAGCAGCCAAGGACCACCCGCGTACACCGGGGAGCTGTTTTTT.

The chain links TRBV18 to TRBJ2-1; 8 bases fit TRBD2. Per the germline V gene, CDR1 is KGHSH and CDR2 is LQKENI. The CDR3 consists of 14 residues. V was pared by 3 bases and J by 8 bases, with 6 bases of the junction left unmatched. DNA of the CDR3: TGTGCCAGCTCACCGGAGCGGGGGATCCATGAGCAGTTCTTC. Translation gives CASSPERGIHEQFF.

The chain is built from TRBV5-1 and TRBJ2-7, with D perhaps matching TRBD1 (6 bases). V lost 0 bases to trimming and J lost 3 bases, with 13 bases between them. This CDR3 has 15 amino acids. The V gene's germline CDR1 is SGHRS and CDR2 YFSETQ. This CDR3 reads CASSLAAGVHYEQYF. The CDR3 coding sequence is TGCGCCAGCAGCTTGGCGGCAGGGGTTCACTACGAGCAGTACTTC.

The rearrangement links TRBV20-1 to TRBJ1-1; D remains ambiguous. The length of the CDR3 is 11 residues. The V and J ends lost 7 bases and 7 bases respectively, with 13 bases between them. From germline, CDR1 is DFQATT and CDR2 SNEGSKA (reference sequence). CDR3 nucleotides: TGCAGTGTAATCGGAATGGGTGAAGCTTTCTTT. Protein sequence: CSVIGMGEAFF.

The CDR3 DNA is TGTGCCAGCAGCGTATCATTGGGGGCGCGCGACTATGGCTACACCTTC. This codes for CASSVSLGARDYGYTF. V and J are TRBV5-4 and TRBJ1-2; perhaps TRBD1 as D (6 bases). The CDR3 totals 16 residues. Trimming pared 4 bases from V and 3 bases from J, leaving 19 bases between. The germline gives CDR1 SGHNT, CDR2 YYREEE (reference sequence).

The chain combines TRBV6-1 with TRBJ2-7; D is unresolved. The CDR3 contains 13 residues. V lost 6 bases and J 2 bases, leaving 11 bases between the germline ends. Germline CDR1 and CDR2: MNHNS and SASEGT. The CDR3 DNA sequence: TGTGCCAGCAGAAGGGCAGTGACCTACGAGCAGTACTTC. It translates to CASRRAVTYEQYF.

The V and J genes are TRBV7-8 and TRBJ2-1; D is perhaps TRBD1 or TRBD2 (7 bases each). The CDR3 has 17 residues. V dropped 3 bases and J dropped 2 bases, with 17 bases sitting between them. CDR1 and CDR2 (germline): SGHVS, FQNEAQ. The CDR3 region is CASSLRRDSGAYNEQFF. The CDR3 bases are TGTGCCAGCAGCTTGCGTCGGGACAGCGGGGCCTACAATGAGCAGTTCTTC.

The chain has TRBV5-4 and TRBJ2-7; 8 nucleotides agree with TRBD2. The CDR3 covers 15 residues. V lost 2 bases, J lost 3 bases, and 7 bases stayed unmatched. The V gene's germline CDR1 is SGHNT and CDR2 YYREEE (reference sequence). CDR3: CASSFTTSGRYEQYF. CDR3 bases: TGTGCCAGCAGCTTCACTACTAGCGGTCGCTACGAGCAGTACTTC.

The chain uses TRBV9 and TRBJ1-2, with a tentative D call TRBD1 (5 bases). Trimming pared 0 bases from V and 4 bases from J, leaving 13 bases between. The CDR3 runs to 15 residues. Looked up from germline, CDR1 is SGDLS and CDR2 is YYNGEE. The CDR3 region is CASSVGVLGLYGYTF. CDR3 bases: TGTGCCAGCAGCGTAGGAGTTCTGGGACTCTATGGCTACACCTTC.